This T cell receptor beta chain was retrieved from a study of blood T cell repertoires in COVID-19. Study summary: PBMCs, B-cell-depleted T cells, or T cells provided the cDNA or gDNA that made up the material.

V was shortened by 0 bases and J by 8 bases, with 14 bases between the two germline ends. The CDR3 is made up of 16 amino acids. Germline values: CDR1 LGHNA, CDR2 YNFKEQ. In this sample, this clone turned up once. Here immunoSEQ multiplex PCR was the method, and the copy in TCRdb shows in-frame clones only, minus some. The sample holds 140,000 or so clones, around 82% seen once. The TCR was taken from a woman in her forties or fifties with acute or convalescent COVID-19. V usage is TRBV4-2 and J usage is TRBJ1-6; D might be TRBD1 (5 bases). Input material: peripheral blood. Here the CDR3 reads CASSQDQGRDHSPLHF. The DNA of the CDR3 is TGTGCCAGCAGCCAAGATCAGGGCAGGGATCATTCACCCCTCCACTTT.